The subject of this entry is one T cell receptor beta chain. Produced via immunoSEQ multiplex PCR; TCRdb's table is partial and in-frame only. The sample includes 200,000 to 250,000 clones, over 80% of them seen just once. The record originates from a study of blood T cell repertoires in COVID-19. Study as a whole: Sites across the United States, Italy and Spain contributed samples from acute and convalescent COVID-19.

The V segment lost 10 bases and the J segment 11 bases; nucleotides outside the gene matches: 24. This CDR3 region has 17 residues. CDR1 is ENHRY and CDR2 is SYGVKD in the germline V gene. The chain joins TRBV10-3 to TRBJ2-7, with 12 bases lining up with TRBD2. The TCR comes from a man between 25 and 39 years old who had recovered from COVID-19. Sequencing was done on a sample of peripheral blood. The CDR3: CATTRGASGGAVSSEYF. The CDR3 coding sequence is TGTGCCACCACCCGGGGGGCTAGCGGGGGGGCTGTTTCGTCGGAGTACTTC.